This T cell receptor (beta chain) appears in the sequencing data of a study of cytomegalovirus exposure and HLA in healthy donors. The CDR3 is made up of 13 amino acids. Germline CDR1 is WSHSY and CDR2 is SAAADI. In regard to this clone: Germline is not matched at one junction end, which may reflect a read error. This sample includes further DNA sequences coding for the same CDR3.

The PCR contained 60 Vbeta and 13 Jbeta primers. The protocol was immunoSEQ multiplex PCR, while the TCRdb copy is restricted to in-frame clones and leaves out a portion. Of under 200,000 clones listed, about 80% were seen once; the top ten hold roughly 1.3%. The TCR originated in a man younger than 45 in good health and CMV-seronegative. What was sequenced was PBMCs. The V call is TRBV10-2, the J call TRBJ1-4, with D perhaps matching TRBD1 (5 bases). This CDR3 is CASARQSGEKLFF. The CDR3 DNA sequence: TGCGCCAGCGCAAGACAGTCCGGCGAAAAACTGTTCTTT.